Listed here are 26 T cell receptor beta chains from one sample, sequenced in a study of blood T cell repertoires in COVID-19. Sequencing was performed with immunoSEQ multiplex PCR; in TCRdb, only in-frame clones are kept and a portion is missing. The data contain 300,000 to 500,000 clones, more than 75% of them singletons. The specimen sequenced was PBMCs or T cells enriched from blood (not recorded which). The receptors here all came from a woman aged 25 to 45 with acute COVID-19.

The V and J genes are TRBV1 and TRBJ2-7; the DNA was not compared with TRBD2, the D call given in the table. TRBV1 is marked as a pseudogene. This CDR3 contains 15 residues. The CDR3 protein is CTSRRNSGVPYEQYF. In DNA form, the CDR3 reads TGCACCAGCAGGCGTAATAGCGGGGTTCCCTACGAGCAGTACTTC.

The genes are TRBV5-1 and TRBJ1-1, with no clear D. CDR1 is SGHRS and CDR2 is YFSETQ in the germline V gene. The CDR3 has 16 amino acids. The V gene lost 1 base and the J gene lost 0 bases, with 13 bases spanning the gap. Written as DNA, the CDR3 is TGCGCCAGCAGCTTGCGGAGAGAGATCTTGAACACTGAAGCTTTCTTT. Protein product: CASSLRREILNTEAFF. Full variable domain (missing parts from reference TRBV5-1 and TRBJ1-1): KAGVTQTPRYLIKTRGQQVTLSCSPISGHRSVSWYQQTPGQGLQFLFEYFSETQRNKGNFPGRFSGRQFSNSRSEMNVSTLELGDSALYLCASSLRREILNTEAFFGQGTRLTVV.

This rearrangement joins TRBV2 to TRBJ2-7, with 9 bases that match TRBD2. Germline loops: CDR1 SNHLY, CDR2 FYNNEI. V lost 1 base, J lost 2 bases, and 6 bases stayed unmatched. There are 16 residues in the CDR3. CDR3: CASSEEFGGGAYEQYF. The DNA for the CDR3 is TGTGCCAGCAGTGAAGAGTTTGGCGGGGGGGCCTACGAGCAGTACTTC. The full variable domain, rest sourced from reference TRBV2 and TRBJ2-7, is EPEVTQTPSHQVTQMGQEVILRCVPISNHLYFYWYRQILGQKVEFLVSFYNNEISEKSEIFDDQFSVERPDGSNFTLKIRSTKLEDSAMYFCASSEEFGGGAYEQYFGPGTRLTVT.

This chain joins TRBV7-8 and TRBJ1-2; 8 nucleotides match TRBD1. The CDR3 loop spans 17 amino acids. Unmatched junction bases numbered 7, after V lost 1 base and J lost 0 bases. Germline V gene lookup returns CDR1 SGHVS and CDR2 FQNEAQ. CDR3 region: CASSLGGFRGPNYGYTF. In nucleotides, the CDR3 is TGTGCCAGCAGCTTAGGGGGATTCAGGGGGCCTAACTATGGCTACACCTTC.

This sequence joins TRBV4-1 and TRBJ2-5, with D perhaps matching TRBD2 (6 bases). The CDR3 runs 15 residues. Germline values: CDR1 MGHRA, CDR2 YSYEKL. The V end was cut by 1 base, the J end by 2 bases, with 11 bases between. Here the CDR3 DNA reads TGCGCCAGCAGCCAAGGTCTAGCGTCGCAAGAGACCCAGTACTTC. It codes for CASSQGLASQETQYF.

The chain combines TRBV11-2 with TRBJ1-1; no clear D. The V end lost 5 bases, the J end lost 5 bases, and 15 bases lay between the germline ends. This CDR3 comprises 14 residues. Germline CDR1 SGHAT, CDR2 FQNNGV. The CDR3 DNA follows: TGTGCCAGCAGCCAGGACCTGCCGGGGACTGAAGCTTTCTTT. It specifies CASSQDLPGTEAFF.

This chain links TRBV5-1 with TRBJ2-2, with a tentative D call TRBD2 (5 bases). Trimming left V 4 bases short and J 6 bases short, with 25 bases between. Germline loops: CDR1 SGHRS, CDR2 YFSETQ. The CDR3 covers 18 residues. The CDR3: CASSLRRWAAGTAGELFF. In nucleotides, the CDR3 is TGCGCCAGCAGCCTCAGGAGGTGGGCCGCGGGTACGGCCGGGGAGCTGTTTTTT.

The rearrangement uses TRBV18 and TRBJ2-4; TRBD1 agrees at 7 bases. V was clipped by 0 bases and J by 1 base; unmatched bases: 15. In germline, CDR1 is KGHSH, CDR2 LQKENI. CDR3 length equals 20 residues. The CDR3 DNA reads TGTGCCAGCTCACCACCCGGGACAGCCTCTCGACCTAGGGCCAAAAACATTCAGTACTTC. Amino acid sequence: CASSPPGTASRPRAKNIQYF.

This chain links TRBV24-1 with TRBJ2-3, with 8 nucleotides matching TRBD2. CDR1 and CDR2 (germline): KGHDR, SFDVKD. CDR3 size: 16 residues. With V trimmed by 1 base and J by 3 bases, 5 bases remained unmatched. The CDR3 is CATSDLGRGETDTQYF. The CDR3 DNA reads TGTGCCACCAGTGATTTAGGGCGGGGGGAGACAGATACGCAGTATTTT.

The genes are TRBV7-9 and TRBJ2-1, with D maybe TRBD2 (6 bases). Per the germline V gene, CDR1 is SEHNR and CDR2 is FQNEAQ (reference sequence). The CDR3 loop spans 12 amino acids. Deletions cut 4 bases from V and 12 bases from J, with 13 bases between. Here the CDR3 DNA reads TGTGCCAGCAGCTCCTCGGAGGGAGGGCAGTTCTTC. Encoded protein: CASSSSEGGQFF.

V is TRBV5-1 and J is TRBJ1-5; D gene ambiguous. Germline CDR1 SGHRS, CDR2 YFSETQ. This CDR3 contains 16 residues. Between the trimmed V and J ends, which lost 0 bases and 0 bases, there was a span of 10 bases. The CDR3 region has the DNA TGCGCCAGCAGCTTGGAAGAGCCCATTAGCAATCAGCCCCAGCATTTT. Residues: CASSLEEPISNQPQHF.

This chain joins TRBV4-3 and TRBJ1-2; D not resolved. The CDR3 runs to 14 residues. CDR1 is LGHNA and CDR2 is YSLEER in the germline V gene. V lost 0 bases and J 5 bases, leaving 10 bases between the germline ends. The CDR3 DNA follows: TGCGCCAGCAGCCAAGAGTTCGGGAAGTATGGCTACACCTTC. The encoded protein is CASSQEFGKYGYTF.

The CDR3 DNA follows: TGTGCCAGCAGCTTCACAAGGGGCAATGAGCAGTTCTTC. Translating gives CASSFTRGNEQFF. V gene TRBV7-2 combines with J gene TRBJ2-1; the D gene is possibly TRBD1 (5 bases). The CDR3 consists of 13 residues. The V gene lost 3 bases and the J gene lost 6 bases, with 9 bases spanning the gap. The germline CDR1 and CDR2 sequences are SGHTA and FQGNSA.

This clone was observed once. The chain recombines TRBV19 with TRBJ2-1; possible D gene TRBD1, 6 bases. From germline, CDR1 is LNHDA and CDR2 SQIVND (reference sequence). The CDR3 spans 14 residues. The V end was cut by 8 bases, the J end by 9 bases, with 20 bases between. CDR3 residues: CASSTGPLGVEQFF. The CDR3 DNA follows: TGTGCCAGTTCTACAGGGCCCCTTGGAGTTGAGCAGTTCTTC.

J is TRBJ1-6 and V is TRBV24-1; D is unresolved. Germline CDR1 and CDR2: KGHDR and SFDVKD. CDR3 length: 14 amino acids. Trimming took off 3 bases at V and 7 bases at J, with 9 bases between the two ends. This CDR3 reads CATSDGRRNSPLHF. Here the CDR3 DNA reads TGTGCCACCAGTGATGGGAGGAGGAATTCACCCCTCCACTTT.

The rearrangement uses TRBV10-2 and TRBJ1-2, with D possibly matching TRBD1 (6 bases). Germline loops: CDR1 WSHSY, CDR2 SAAADI. Trimming stripped 0 bases from V and 3 bases from J, with 17 bases between. The length of the CDR3 is 17 residues. This CDR3 reads CASSESVRGGLDYGYTF. DNA for the CDR3: TGCGCCAGCAGTGAGTCGGTGAGGGGGGGGCTCGACTATGGCTACACCTTC.

J is TRBJ1-5 and V is TRBV10-3; D not certain. The CDR3 is 15 residues long. Trimming left V 2 bases short and J 0 bases short, with 8 bases between. The V gene's germline CDR1 is ENHRY and CDR2 SYGVKD. The DNA of the CDR3 is TGTGCCATCAGTGAGGTCGACTATAGCAATCAGCCCCAGCATTTT. Translation gives CAISEVDYSNQPQHF.

Only one count was recorded for this clone. The V and J genes are TRBV5-1 and TRBJ2-7; the match to TRBD1 covers 9 bases. Trimming cost V 5 bases and J 3 bases; bases outside gene matches: 3. This CDR3 spans 13 amino acids. Germline V gene data show CDR1 as SGHRS and CDR2 as YFSETQ. In DNA form, the CDR3 reads TGCGCCAGCAGGGGACAGGGTCTCTACGAGCAGTACTTC. This codes for CASRGQGLYEQYF.

The rearrangement uses TRBV4-1 and TRBJ2-7; 8 nucleotides align to TRBD1. The V gene end was trimmed by 4 bases and the J gene end by 3 bases; junction bases not matched to a gene: 8. The germline CDR1 and CDR2 sequences are MGHRA and YSYEKL. The CDR3 length is 15 residues. The CDR3, as DNA: TGCGCCAGCAGCCCAGAGGACAGGGAAGGCTACGAGCAGTACTTC. This gives the protein CASSPEDREGYEQYF.

This clone has a handful of counts. The V gene is TRBV9, the J gene TRBJ1-6; D might be TRBD1 (6 bases). Between the trimmed V and J ends, which lost 2 bases and 6 bases, there was a span of 6 bases. The CDR3 sequence is 13 residues long. Germline-derived CDR1 and CDR2 are SGDLS and YYNGEE. The CDR3 region has the DNA TGTGCCAGCAGCGTCAGGGGTAATTCACCCCTCCACTTT. Protein: CASSVRGNSPLHF.

The rearrangement uses TRBV9 and TRBJ1-6, with D uncertain. There are 14 residues in the CDR3. Germline V gene lookup returns CDR1 SGDLS and CDR2 YYNGEE. Trimming took 3 bases from V and 5 from J, leaving 9 bases between them. CDR3 residues: CASSAGLDNSPLHF. CDR3 DNA sequence: TGTGCCAGCAGCGCCGGACTCGATAATTCACCCCTCCACTTT.

V gene TRBV18 combines with J gene TRBJ2-5; no definite D call. Trimming cost V 1 base and J 3 bases, with 9 bases left between them. The V gene's germline CDR1 is KGHSH and CDR2 LQKENI. The CDR3 consists of 14 residues. The CDR3 DNA reads TGTGCCAGCTCACCACGGAGATGGGAAGAGACCCAGTACTTC. Residues: CASSPRRWEETQYF.

The chain recombines TRBV27 with TRBJ2-7, with D possibly TRBD2 on 6 matching bases. V lost 0 bases and J lost 3, with 15 bases in between. CDR1 is MNHEY and CDR2 is SMNVEV in the germline V gene (reference sequence). The CDR3 sequence is 16 residues long. In DNA form, the CDR3 reads TGTGCCAGCAGTTTATCGGGGGGTGGCATAAGCTACGAGCAGTACTTC. Protein: CASSLSGGGISYEQYF.

V and J are TRBV18 and TRBJ1-6, with unresolved D. Per germline, CDR1 KGHSH and CDR2 LQKENI. Between the trimmed V and J ends, which lost 6 bases and 0 bases, there was a span of 9 bases. The CDR3 runs to 15 residues. This chain's CDR3 is CASSPYSSYNSPLHF. Written as DNA, the CDR3 is TGTGCCAGCTCTCCTTATAGCTCCTATAATTCACCCCTCCACTTT.

The rearrangement uses TRBV5-1 and TRBJ2-3; 8 bases map to TRBD2. V lost 4 bases to trimming and J lost 0 bases; unmatched junction nucleotides: 16. The CDR3 extends over 19 amino acids. Germline V lookup: CDR1 SGHRS, CDR2 YFSETQ. The DNA of the CDR3 is TGCGCCAGCAGCCCACCTTTGGGTAGCGGGGACCCTAGCACAGATACGCAGTATTTT. Translation gives CASSPPLGSGDPSTDTQYF.

This chain links TRBV5-8 with TRBJ2-7; 7 bases align to TRBD1. Per the germline V gene, CDR1 is SGHTS and CDR2 is YDEGEE. J was trimmed by 2 bases and V by 7 bases; bases with no gene match: 9. This CDR3 has 14 amino acids. The CDR3 DNA sequence: TGTGCCAGCGACTCAAGACAGGGAACCTACGAGCAGTACTTC. It is translated as CASDSRQGTYEQYF.